This T cell receptor (beta chain) was recovered during a study of cytomegalovirus exposure and HLA in healthy donors. Study summary: The study's early data release held some 85 million unique TCRs from HLA-typed donors.

Points from the study as a whole: In vitro experiments confirmed that a few CMV-associated chains were specific for CMV antigens.

Trimming cost V 5 bases and J 10 bases, with 11 bases left between them. This CDR3 is built from 11 residues. Germline V gene data show CDR1 as SEHNR and CDR2 as FQNEAQ (reference sequence). Vbeta (60) and Jbeta (13) primers were used in the PCR. This table comes from immunoSEQ multiplex PCR, and its TCRdb copy is limited to in-frame clones, with some not included. The table has some 130,000 clones, approximately 80% seen once. As to this clone: Its antigen is as yet unknown.

The chain has TRBV7-9 and TRBJ1-2, with D hard to call. The TCR originated in a man in his thirties or forties in good health and CMV-seronegative. Source material: PBMCs. The CDR3 sequence: CASSPSGDYTF. Here the CDR3 DNA reads TGTGCCAGCAGCCCTTCGGGAGACTACACCTTC.